This TCR beta chain appears in the sequencing data of a study of shared clonotypes between healthy human individuals. After removal of 5 bases from V and 4 bases from J, the junction contained 4 bases not matched to a gene. Germline CDR1 reads SNHLY; CDR2 reads FYNNEI. The CDR3 loop spans 13 amino acids. Repertoires were generated with immunoSEQ multiplex PCR, while TCRdb's copy carries only in-frame clones and drops some. This table holds about 1.1 million clones, approximately 80% found once. The sequence was obtained from a man between 18 and 35 years old in good health. Some clones in this sample may be carry-over from other donors' samples. The chain joins TRBV2 to TRBJ2-5; TRBD1 matches 7 bases. The source material was memory CD4+ T cells from PBMCs. The subset is: CD45RA-negative fraction. The CDR3 region is CASSPGQAETQYF. The CDR3 nucleotides read TGTGCCAGCAGTCCCGGACAGGCAGAGACCCAGTACTTC.